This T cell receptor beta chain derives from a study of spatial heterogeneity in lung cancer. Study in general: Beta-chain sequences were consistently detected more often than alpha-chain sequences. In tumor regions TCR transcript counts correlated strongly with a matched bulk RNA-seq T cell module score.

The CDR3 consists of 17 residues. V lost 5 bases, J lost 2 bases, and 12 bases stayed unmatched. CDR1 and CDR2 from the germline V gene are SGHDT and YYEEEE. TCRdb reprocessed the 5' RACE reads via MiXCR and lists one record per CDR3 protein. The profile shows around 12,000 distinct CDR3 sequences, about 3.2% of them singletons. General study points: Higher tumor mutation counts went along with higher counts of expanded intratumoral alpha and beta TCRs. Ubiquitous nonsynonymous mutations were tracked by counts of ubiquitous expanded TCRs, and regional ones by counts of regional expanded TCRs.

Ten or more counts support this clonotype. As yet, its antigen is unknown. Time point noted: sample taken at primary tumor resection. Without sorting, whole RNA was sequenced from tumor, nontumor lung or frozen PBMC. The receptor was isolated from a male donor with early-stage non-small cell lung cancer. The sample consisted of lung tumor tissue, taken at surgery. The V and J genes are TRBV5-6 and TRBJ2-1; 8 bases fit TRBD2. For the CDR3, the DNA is TGTGCCAGCAGTTCGGGGGGGGGGCTTACGCCCTACAATGAGCAGTTCTTC. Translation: CASSSGGGLTPYNEQFF. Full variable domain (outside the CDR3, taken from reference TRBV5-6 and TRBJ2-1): DAGVTQSPTHLIKTRGQQVTLRCSPKSGHDTVSWYQQALGQGPQFIFQYYEEEERQRGNFPDRFSGHQFPNYSSELNVNALLLGDSALYLCASSSGGGLTPYNEQFFGPGTRLTVL.